The 21 T cell receptor beta chains below were found in one sample sequenced in a study of blood T cell repertoires in COVID-19. Measured with immunoSEQ multiplex PCR; TCRdb has only the in-frame clones, and not every one. The data hold tens of thousands of clones, with about nine tenths observed a single time. Sample: peripheral blood. These receptors all come from a human donor in a cohort sampled during active COVID-19.

The chain carries TRBV18 and TRBJ1-6; D is possibly TRBD1 (5 bases). The V gene lost 2 bases and the J gene lost 6 bases, with 5 bases spanning the gap. From germline, CDR1 is KGHSH and CDR2 LQKENI. This CDR3 comprises 13 residues. CDR3 coding DNA: TGTGCCAGCTCACCAGACAGTAATTCACCCCTCCACTTT. As protein: CASSPDSNSPLHF.

J is TRBJ1-4 and V is TRBV5-1, with 7 bases matching TRBD1. CDR3 size: 14 residues. J lost 7 bases, V lost 2 bases, and 5 bases had no gene match. In germline, CDR1 is SGHRS, CDR2 YFSETQ. For the CDR3, the DNA is TGCGCCAGCAGCTTTACAGGGGAGGCTGAAAAACTGTTTTTT. Protein: CASSFTGEAEKLFF.

The rearrangement joins TRBV7-9 to TRBJ1-2; TRBD1 matches 8 bases. The germline CDR1 and CDR2 sequences are SEHNR and FQNEAQ (reference sequence). This CDR3 comprises 14 residues. V dropped 5 bases and J dropped 9; count of bases not matched to a gene: 11. CDR3 region: CASSPRTGRRSYTF. CDR3 nucleotides: TGTGCCAGCAGCCCGAGGACAGGGAGAAGGAGCTACACCTTC.

CDR3 protein: CASSEAWARAEAFF. CDR3 in DNA: TGTGCCAGCAGTGAAGCGTGGGCGCGGGCTGAAGCTTTCTTT. The chain has TRBV6-1 and TRBJ1-1; D unresolved. The CDR3 runs 14 residues. V gave up 0 bases and J gave up 6 bases, with 11 bases separating them. Germline CDR1 is MNHNS and CDR2 is SASEGT.

The V gene is TRBV19, the J gene TRBJ1-2; D is undetermined. The CDR3 extends over 12 amino acids. CDR1 and CDR2 (germline): LNHDA, SQIVND (reference sequence). Trimming pared 5 bases from V and 5 bases from J, leaving 9 bases between. The CDR3: CASSETGYGYTF. Written as DNA, the CDR3 is TGTGCCAGTAGTGAGACGGGGTATGGCTACACCTTC.

The gene calls are TRBV7-8 and TRBJ1-1; 9 bases are a match to TRBD1. From germline, CDR1 is SGHVS and CDR2 FQNEAQ. V was pared by 2 bases and J by 0 bases, with 4 bases of the junction left unmatched. This CDR3 is 16 amino acids long. The CDR3 region is CASSLPGTGMNTEAFF. CDR3 bases: TGTGCCAGCAGCTTACCTGGGACAGGGATGAACACTGAAGCTTTCTTT.

The chain's CDR3 is CATSLAGPYNEQFF. DNA of the CDR3: TGTGCCACCAGTCTAGCGGGACCCTACAATGAGCAGTTCTTC. The chain has TRBV24-1 and TRBJ2-1; TRBD2 agrees at 9 bases. Trimming took 6 bases from V and 2 from J; bases not matched to a gene: 1. CDR1 and CDR2 (germline): KGHDR, SFDVKD. The CDR3 extends over 14 amino acids.

The CDR3 spells CASSQDRDNEQYF. In nucleotides, the CDR3 is TGTGCCAGCTCACAAGACAGGGATAACGAGCAGTACTTC. This chain joins TRBV18 and TRBJ2-7; 7 bases are a match to TRBD1. Germline V gives CDR1 KGHSH, CDR2 LQKENI. Germline trimming cut 4 bases from V and 5 bases from J; bases unmatched to any gene: 5. The CDR3 runs to 13 residues.

This sequence joins TRBV10-3 and TRBJ1-1; TRBD1 might be the D (5 bases). This CDR3 spans 15 amino acids. Per the germline V gene, CDR1 is ENHRY and CDR2 is SYGVKD. The V end lost 2 bases, the J end lost 0 bases, and 10 bases lay between the germline ends. CDR3 DNA sequence: TGTGCCATCAGTGAGACTGGGGCCTTGAACACTGAAGCTTTCTTT. Encoded protein: CAISETGALNTEAFF.

The rearrangement joins TRBV29-1 to TRBJ1-2; D is perhaps TRBD1 (5 bases). The CDR3 consists of 15 residues. The germline V and J ends were trimmed by 7 bases and 1 base, with 19 bases remaining between them. CDR1 is SQVTM, CDR2 ANQGSEA, per germline. CDR3 DNA: TGCAGCGCCCAACGCTTGGCAGGGCGTAACTATGGCTACACCTTC. Translation gives CSAQRLAGRNYGYTF.

The V gene is TRBV13, the J gene TRBJ1-5, with 8 nucleotides matching TRBD1. The CDR3 runs 15 residues. The germline gives CDR1 PRHDT, CDR2 FYEKMQ (reference sequence). The ends lost 0 bases at V and 4 bases at J; junction bases unmatched: 2. CDR3 sequence: CASSLGQGANQPQHF. As DNA, the CDR3 is TGTGCCAGCAGCTTAGGCCAGGGGGCGAATCAGCCCCAGCATTTT.

Only one count was recorded for this clone. The J gene is TRBJ2-1, the V gene TRBV2; tentative D call: TRBD2 (5 bases). Trimming shortened V by 7 bases and J by 4 bases, and 14 bases separated the two germline ends. The CDR3 extends over 14 amino acids. In germline, CDR1 is SNHLY, CDR2 FYNNEI. The CDR3 loop is CASNPGIMYNEQFF. In nucleotides, the CDR3 is TGTGCCAGCAACCCCGGGATTATGTACAATGAGCAGTTCTTC.

This chain joins TRBV7-9 and TRBJ1-2; D is uncertain. This CDR3 spans 15 amino acids. Trimming cost V 5 bases and J 2 bases, with 15 bases left between them. Germline loops: CDR1 SEHNR, CDR2 FQNEAQ (reference sequence). The CDR3 DNA is TGTGCCAGCAGCCTCCAACATGGAGCCAACTATGGCTACACCTTC. This codes for CASSLQHGANYGYTF.

This clone has just a few counts. The V gene is TRBV5-1, the J gene TRBJ1-2; D unclear. CDR3 size: 15 residues. Trimming removed 0 bases at V and 4 bases at J, with 13 bases between. CDR1 is SGHRS and CDR2 is YFSETQ in the germline V gene. The CDR3 here is CASSLEGSGGYGYTF. CDR3 nucleotides: TGCGCCAGCAGCTTGGAGGGCAGCGGCGGCTATGGCTACACCTTC.

This clone was seen only once. V and J are TRBV3-1 (or the pseudogene TRBV3-2) and TRBJ1-1, with D unresolved. Germline V lookup: CDR1 LGHDT, CDR2 YNNKEL (reference sequence). The CDR3 has 14 amino acids. V was shortened by 0 bases and J by 6 bases, with 11 bases between the two germline ends. CDR3 residues: CASSQEGVRAEAFF. Written as DNA, the CDR3 is TGTGCCAGCAGCCAAGAGGGAGTAAGGGCTGAAGCTTTCTTT.

The gene calls are TRBV13 and TRBJ1-2; weak D call: TRBD1 (5 bases). Germline V gene sequence: CDR1 PRHDT, CDR2 FYEKMQ (reference sequence). Trimming pared 0 bases from V and 8 bases from J, leaving 16 bases between. This CDR3 is built from 15 residues. The CDR3 nucleotides are TGTGCCAGCAGCTTAGGCAGGGATGTGGCCGCCGGCTACACCTTC. It translates to CASSLGRDVAAGYTF.

This chain links TRBV5-6 with TRBJ1-4, with 11 bases lining up with TRBD1. The V segment lost 4 bases and the J segment 4 bases; nucleotides outside the gene matches: 9. Germline CDR1 SGHDT, CDR2 YYEEEE. This CDR3 has 17 residues. The CDR3 bases are TGTGCCAGCAGCCAGAGGACAGGGGGCTACTTTAATGAAAAACTGTTTTTT. Translating it yields CASSQRTGGYFNEKLFF.

The gene calls are TRBV2 and TRBJ2-2; 9 bases map to TRBD1. The CDR3 is made up of 16 amino acids. J was trimmed by 0 bases and V by 6 bases; bases with no gene match: 5. Germline CDR1 is SNHLY and CDR2 is FYNNEI. CDR3 DNA: TGTGCCAGCAGACCTCGACAGGGGGCGAACACCGGGGAGCTGTTTTTT. Protein product: CASRPRQGANTGELFF.

In this sample, this clone turned up once. The CDR3: CASSLGGQGSYGYTF. The CDR3 bases are TGTGCCAGCAGCTTAGGGGGACAGGGAAGCTATGGCTACACCTTC. The rearrangement links TRBV7-9 to TRBJ1-2; 9 nucleotides match TRBD1. V lost 1 base, J lost 4 bases, and 4 bases stayed unmatched. Germline V gene sequence: CDR1 SEHNR, CDR2 FQNEAQ (reference sequence). CDR3 length: 15 residues. Full variable domain (missing parts from reference TRBV7-9 and TRBJ1-2): DTGVSQNPRHKITKRGQNVTFRCDPISEHNRLYWYRQTLGQGPEFLTYFQNEAQLEKSRLLSDRFSAERPKGSFSTLEIQRTEQGDSAMYLCASSLGGQGSYGYTFGSGTRLTVV.

The DNA of the CDR3 is TGCGCCAGCAGCGTCAACAGGGGTGGCCAGCCCCAGCATTTT. Translated: CASSVNRGGQPQHF. This chain uses TRBV5-1 with TRBJ1-5, with TRBD1 matching 7 bases. This CDR3 has 14 amino acids. The V gene end was trimmed by 4 bases and the J gene end by 7 bases; junction bases not matched to a gene: 8. Germline values: CDR1 SGHRS, CDR2 YFSETQ.

The chain employs TRBV6-4 and TRBJ2-1, with a possible D match to TRBD2 (6 bases). Germline loops: CDR1 MRHNA, CDR2 SNTAGT. The V end lost 3 bases, the J end lost 3 bases, and 9 bases lay between the germline ends. The CDR3 extends over 14 amino acids. CDR3 sequence (DNA): TGTGCCAGCAGTGAATCGGGGGACTACAATGAGCAGTTCTTC. It codes for CASSESGDYNEQFF.